These 4 T cell receptor beta chains were all obtained from the same sample, sequenced in a study of blood T cells in healthy people across ages. With a J-beta primer mix and a sample-barcoded 5' primer, a second PCR ran about 7 to 12 cycles. TCRdb reprocessed the 5' RACE reads with MiXCR, giving one entry per CDR3 protein. The profile covers 1.5 million to 2 million distinct CDR3 sequences, with 49% appearing a single time and about 2.1% taken by the ten largest. Source material: blood. The origin of the receptors is a woman aged 40 to 50 in good health.

This clonotype was counted a few times. The rearrangement joins TRBV7-2 to TRBJ2-7, with 10 bases matching TRBD1. The CDR3 contains 14 residues. Germline trimming cut 3 bases from V and 7 bases from J; bases unmatched to any gene: 6. Germline V gene sequence: CDR1 SGHTA, CDR2 FQGNSA. The CDR3 sequence: CASSLGQGLVEQYF. The CDR3, as DNA: TGTGCCAGCAGCTTGGGACAGGGGCTGGTAGAGCAGTACTTC.

As regards this clonotype: A much bigger clone sits one base away, suggesting this may be a read error. V usage is TRBV12-3 or TRBV12-4 and J usage is TRBJ2-7; no definite D call. The CDR3 spans 13 residues. The CDR3 DNA reads TGTACCAGCAGTTTGGAAACGACCTACGAGCAGTACTTC. It translates to CTSSLETTYEQYF.

The rearrangement uses TRBV10-3 and TRBJ1-6; D might be TRBD1 (5 bases). Trimming left V 11 bases short and J 8 bases short, with 16 bases between. There are 13 residues in the CDR3. The germline gives CDR1 ENHRY, CDR2 SYGVKD. CDR3 in DNA: TGTGCCGCCTCGGGCAGGGAAGATTCACCCCTCCACTTT. Its protein product is CAASGREDSPLHF.

This chain connects TRBV12-3 or TRBV12-4 to TRBJ2-3; a weak D match, TRBD2 (5 bases). V was shortened by 1 base and J by 2 bases, with 16 bases between the two germline ends. This CDR3 contains 17 residues. CDR3 in DNA: TGTGCCAGCAGTTTAGGTGAGGGCGGAACCTCCACAGATACGCAGTATTTT. Protein sequence: CASSLGEGGTSTDTQYF.